The sequence of this T cell receptor (beta chain) was determined in a study of blood T cell repertoires in COVID-19. Study-wide context: Some COVID-19 samples were acute and others convalescent; all came from the United States, Italy and Spain. PBMCs, B-cell-depleted T cells, or T cells provided the cDNA or gDNA that made up the material.

Method: immunoSEQ multiplex PCR; TCRdb's copy keeps in-frame clones and lacks some. Of about 240,000 clones in the sample, around 89% were seen once. The clonotype comes from a woman aged 25 to 39 who had recovered from COVID-19. Sequences were obtained from PBMCs or T cells enriched from blood (not recorded which).

For the CDR3, the DNA is TGTGCCAGTAAACGGCAGGACACTTCCTATGGCTACACCTTC. Residues: CASKRQDTSYGYTF. The rearrangement joins TRBV19 to TRBJ1-2; TRBD1 is a possible D gene (5 bases). The germline V gene encodes CDR1 LNHDA and CDR2 SQIVND (reference sequence). The CDR3 length is 14 residues. Trimming shortened V by 7 bases and J by 4 bases, and 16 bases separated the two germline ends. The complete variable domain, with remaining parts taken from reference TRBV19 and TRBJ1-2, reads DGGITQSPKYLFRKEGQNVTLSCEQNLNHDAMYWYRQDPGQGLRLIYYSQIVNDFQKGDIAEGYSVSREKKESFPLTVTSAQKNPTAFYLCASKRQDTSYGYTFGSGTRLTVV.